The entry below describes one TCR beta chain. Its antigen remains unidentified. One end of the junction fails to match germline, which may point to a read error. Treatment noted: some 20 received Ad26.COV2.S at low or high dose, single or two shots; a few received placebo; per-sample allocation not given. Samples came from day 63 after the first vaccine or placebo injection. An adult donor aged 18-55 years was enrolled in Boston. Expressing Wuhan-strain SARS-CoV-2 spike, an Ad26 vector served as the vaccine. These data belong to a study of Ad26.COV2.S vaccination and SARS-CoV-2 variants. Across the whole study: Ad26.COV2.S was injected intramuscularly once or twice, 56 days apart.

The CDR3 is 18 residues long. The germline CDR1 and CDR2 sequences are MGHRA and YSYEKL. Overall study findings and caveats: Among vaccine recipients, spike-specific TCR breadth exceeded that of placebo recipients.

Measured with immunoSEQ multiplex PCR; TCRdb has only the in-frame clones, and not every one. Among hundreds of thousands of clones, less than 90% were seen once, and the ten largest hold approximately 11%. The chain links TRBV4-1 to TRBJ2-5; TRBD2 matches 14 bases. The sequence was obtained from a person aged 18-60 years who received the Ad26.COV2.S COVID-19 vaccine or a placebo. The starting material was peripheral blood, obtained in a trial of Ad26.COV2.S vaccine versus placebo. The CDR3 region is CASSLPGTSGSAQGTQYF. The CDR3 DNA follows: TGCGCCAGCAGCCTCCCTGGGACTAGCGGGAGCGCACAAGGGACCCAGTACTTC.